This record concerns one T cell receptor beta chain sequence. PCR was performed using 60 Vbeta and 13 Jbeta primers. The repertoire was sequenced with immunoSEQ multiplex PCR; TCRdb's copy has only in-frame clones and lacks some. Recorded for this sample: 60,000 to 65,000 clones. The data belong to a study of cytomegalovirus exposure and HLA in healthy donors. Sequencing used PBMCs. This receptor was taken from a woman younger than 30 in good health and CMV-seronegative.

CDR3 region: CASSPSSGLAARSYNEQFF. The CDR3 coding sequence is TGTGCCAGCTCACCATCCTCGGGACTAGCGGCCCGCTCCTACAATGAGCAGTTCTTC. The rearrangement joins TRBV18 to TRBJ2-1; the match to TRBD2 covers 11 bases. CDR3 size: 19 residues. CDR1 is KGHSH, CDR2 LQKENI, per germline. The junction had 9 bases not matched to a gene; V was cut back by 2 bases and J by 0 bases.